The 32 T cell receptor beta chains below all came from one sample that was sequenced in a study of PD-1 blockade in classical Hodgkin lymphoma. TCRdb keeps only in-frame clones here, not all; method: immunoSEQ multiplex PCR. This sample carries 30,000 or so clones, about four fifths of them seen once, and the ten largest clones take 32%. All patients experienced relapse after autologous stem cell transplantation, and brentuximab vedotin exposure was variable. The starting material was peripheral blood mononuclear cells (PBMCs), obtained at baseline. The receptor set was obtained from a human donor with classical Hodgkin lymphoma.

This chain connects TRBV7-9 to TRBJ1-1, with TRBD1 matching 12 bases. The trim removed 0 bases at V and 5 bases at J, leaving 10 bases unmatched. Germline lookup yields CDR1 SEHNR and CDR2 FQNEAQ (reference sequence). This CDR3 region has 18 residues. Here the CDR3 DNA reads TGTGCCAGCAGCTTAGCCGCCGGGACAGGGGGCACGGAGACTGAAGCTTTCTTT. Its translation is CASSLAAGTGGTETEAFF.

The rearrangement links TRBV7-7 to TRBJ2-3; perhaps TRBD1 as D (6 bases). Germline V gene lookup returns CDR1 SSHAT and CDR2 FNYEAQ (reference sequence). This CDR3 is 15 amino acids long. Trimming pared 5 bases from V and 6 bases from J, leaving 18 bases between. The CDR3 spells CASSRSARGGDTQYF. In DNA form, the CDR3 reads TGTGCCAGCAGCCGCTCCGCCAGGGGTGGGGATACGCAGTATTTT.

This chain joins TRBV7-2 and TRBJ2-7; 7 nucleotides align to TRBD1. CDR1 is SGHTA, CDR2 FQGNSA, per germline. The CDR3 consists of 17 residues. The ends lost 5 bases at V and 2 bases at J; junction bases unmatched: 15. CDR3 sequence reads: CASSLNNPRGFAYEQYF. For the CDR3, the DNA is TGTGCCAGCAGCCTGAACAACCCCAGGGGGTTTGCCTACGAGCAGTACTTC.

The chain carries TRBV29-1 and TRBJ2-3; 12 bases agree with TRBD2. This CDR3 has 13 residues. V was pared by 7 bases and J by 6 bases, with 5 bases of the junction left unmatched. Germline CDR1 SQVTM, CDR2 ANQGSEA. CDR3 nucleotides: TGCAGCGAACGACTAGCGGGGGTCGATACGCAGTATTTT. Residues: CSERLAGVDTQYF.

This rearrangement joins TRBV5-5 to TRBJ1-2; no clear D gene. This CDR3 contains 14 residues. The germline V gene encodes CDR1 SGHKS and CDR2 YYEKEE (reference sequence). V shed 0 bases and J shed 3 bases, with 9 bases lying between them. The CDR3 DNA is TGTGCCAGCAGCTTGGCGTCCCCTGACTATGGCTACACCTTC. Its protein is CASSLASPDYGYTF.

This chain uses TRBV2 with TRBJ2-5; TRBD2 is a possible D gene (5 bases). Per the germline V gene, CDR1 is SNHLY and CDR2 is FYNNEI. Trimming removed 2 bases from V and 2 bases from J, with 12 bases in between. The CDR3 loop spans 15 amino acids. This chain's CDR3 is CASSEFGSGQETQYF. In nucleotides, the CDR3 is TGTGCCAGCAGTGAATTTGGAAGCGGACAAGAGACCCAGTACTTC.

The chain carries TRBV30 and TRBJ1-4; D is ambiguous. Germline V gives CDR1 GTSNPN, CDR2 SVGIG (reference sequence). This CDR3 contains 17 residues. V dropped 3 bases and J dropped 8 bases, with 25 bases sitting between them. DNA of the CDR3: TGTGCCTGGAGGGAGGCGAGGGAGTTGTTTGTTCGGGAAAAACTGTTTTTT. Translating it yields CAWREARELFVREKLFF.

Of note for this clone: Distinct nucleotide sequences in the sample also encode this CDR3. The genes are TRBV7-2 and TRBJ2-7, with unresolved D. Germline V CDR1 and CDR2: SGHTA, FQGNSA. Trimming removed 2 bases from V and 1 base from J, with 0 bases in between. This CDR3 has 11 residues. CDR3 DNA sequence: TGTGCCAGCAGCTTATCCTACGAGCAGTACTTC. It translates to CASSLSYEQYF.

V and J are TRBV6-5 and TRBJ1-2, with D perhaps matching TRBD1 (6 bases). Trimming removed 1 base from V and 8 bases from J, with 11 bases in between. The CDR3 extends over 13 amino acids. Germline values: CDR1 MNHEY, CDR2 SVGAGI. CDR3 amino acids: CASSYWGAHGYTF. As DNA, the CDR3 is TGTGCCAGCAGTTACTGGGGGGCGCACGGCTACACCTTC.

The chain employs TRBV7-8 and TRBJ1-1; no reliable D call. Trimming removed 5 bases at V and 3 bases at J, with 22 bases between. The germline gives CDR1 SGHVS, CDR2 FQNEAQ. The CDR3 runs to 17 residues. The CDR3 DNA sequence: TGTGCCAGCAGCCGCCCGGGAGGGTCCCTCTTAGACACTGAAGCTTTCTTT. Its protein is CASSRPGGSLLDTEAFF.

The genes are TRBV5-1 and TRBJ1-2; 8 positions match TRBD1. Germline-derived CDR1 and CDR2 are SGHRS and YFSETQ. The CDR3 has 14 residues. Trimming cost V 4 bases and J 7 bases; bases outside gene matches: 9. The CDR3 is CASSPPSGTGGYTF. The CDR3 DNA follows: TGCGCCAGCAGCCCCCCTTCCGGGACAGGTGGCTACACCTTC.

The chain couples TRBV19 to TRBJ1-6, with D unclear. CDR1 LNHDA and CDR2 SQIVND come from the germline V gene (reference sequence). CDR3 size: 12 residues. The ends were cut back, 6 bases at V and 7 bases at J, with 7 bases in the middle. In nucleotides, the CDR3 is TGTGCCAGTAGCGACTGGAATTCACCCCTCCACTTT. Amino acid sequence: CASSDWNSPLHF.

The chain is built from TRBV18 and TRBJ1-2; D is undetermined. CDR1 is KGHSH and CDR2 is LQKENI in the germline V gene. Trimming cost V 4 bases and J 8 bases, with 14 bases left between them. This CDR3 has 13 residues. CDR3 protein: CASSQTEGQGYTF. CDR3 nucleotide sequence: TGTGCCAGCTCACAAACAGAGGGCCAGGGCTACACCTTC.

This clone was counted a few times. This rearrangement joins TRBV7-6 to TRBJ2-5, with D unclear. Trimming shortened V by 1 base and J by 1 base, and 10 bases separated the two germline ends. Germline loops: CDR1 SGHVS, CDR2 FNYEAQ. This CDR3 contains 15 residues. In DNA form, the CDR3 reads TGTGCCAGCAGCTTAGGGCAGCCGGGCCAAGAGACCCAGTACTTC. Protein product: CASSLGQPGQETQYF.

This chain joins TRBV5-1 and TRBJ2-5; 7 bases align to TRBD1. Germline trimming cut 4 bases from V and 2 bases from J; bases unmatched to any gene: 5. Germline values: CDR1 SGHRS, CDR2 YFSETQ. The CDR3 runs 14 residues. The CDR3 protein is CASSPGTEQETQYF. The DNA of the CDR3 is TGCGCCAGCAGCCCAGGGACAGAACAAGAGACCCAGTACTTC. Filled out from reference TRBV5-1 and TRBJ2-5, the complete variable domain reads KAGVTQTPRYLIKTRGQQVTLSCSPISGHRSVSWYQQTPGQGLQFLFEYFSETQRNKGNFPGRFSGRQFSNSRSEMNVSTLELGDSALYLCASSPGTEQETQYFGPGTRLLVL.

The gene calls are TRBV6-1 and TRBJ2-4; possibly TRBD1 for D (6 bases). The germline V gene encodes CDR1 MNHNS and CDR2 SASEGT. The V gene lost 6 bases and the J gene lost 7 bases, with 16 bases spanning the gap. CDR3 length: 14 residues. CDR3 nucleotides: TGTGCCAGCAGCGATTCCGGGACACGCAACATTCAGTACTTC. This sequence encodes CASSDSGTRNIQYF.

Here the CDR3 reads CAWRSGGNQPQHF. The CDR3 region has the DNA TGTGCCTGGAGGTCGGGGGGCAATCAGCCCCAGCATTTT. The chain couples TRBV30 to TRBJ1-5; a weak D match, TRBD1 (5 bases). CDR3 length equals 13 residues. The germline V and J ends were trimmed by 3 bases and 2 bases, with 8 bases remaining between them. Germline CDR1 and CDR2: GTSNPN and SVGIG (reference sequence).

The V call is TRBV15, the J call TRBJ2-5; D is perhaps TRBD2 (6 bases). The CDR3 loop spans 17 amino acids. V lost 0 bases and J 6 bases, leaving 20 bases between the germline ends. Germline V gives CDR1 LNHNV, CDR2 YYDKDF (reference sequence). This CDR3 reads CATSRDLSPGVGKTQYF. For the CDR3, the DNA is TGTGCCACCAGCAGAGATCTCTCCCCGGGGGTTGGAAAGACCCAGTACTTC.

CDR3 coding DNA: TGTGCCAGCAGCTTACAGGGGGGAGTCGATGGCTACACCTTC. Amino acid sequence: CASSLQGGVDGYTF. V gene TRBV7-9 combines with J gene TRBJ1-2, with 7 bases lining up with TRBD1. CDR3 length: 14 amino acids. The V gene end was trimmed by 2 bases and the J gene end by 6 bases; junction bases not matched to a gene: 6. The germline V gene has CDR1 SEHNR and CDR2 FQNEAQ (reference sequence).

The chain couples TRBV11-2 to TRBJ2-4, with D perhaps matching TRBD1 or TRBD2 (5 bases each). The CDR3 covers 13 residues. The germline V gene encodes CDR1 SGHAT and CDR2 FQNNGV. Trimming stripped 5 bases from V and 9 bases from J, with 14 bases between. The DNA of the CDR3 is TGTGCCAGCAGCCCCGGGGCGATAGGCATTCAGTACTTC. Amino acids: CASSPGAIGIQYF.

V gene TRBV28 combines with J gene TRBJ2-7, with D tentatively TRBD1 (5 bases). Germline CDR1 MDHEN, CDR2 SYDVKM. Trimming removed 2 bases at V and 7 bases at J, with 21 bases between. The CDR3 is made up of 16 amino acids. The CDR3 bases are TGTGCCAGCAGTTTAGTTGGGGCCGTAAGTGTCAAGGAGCAGTACTTC. This translates into CASSLVGAVSVKEQYF. Filled out from reference TRBV28 and TRBJ2-7, the complete variable domain reads DVKVTQSSRYLVKRTGEKVFLECVQDMDHENMFWYRQDPGLGLRLIYFSYDVKMKEKGDIPEGYSVSREKKERFSLILESASTNQTSMYLCASSLVGAVSVKEQYFGPGTRLTVT.

DNA of the CDR3: TGTGCCAGTAGTATGGGGGGTGGCATTCAGTACTTC. It codes for CASSMGGGIQYF. V gene TRBV19 combines with J gene TRBJ2-4; tentative D call: TRBD2 (6 bases). Germline V CDR1 and CDR2: LNHDA, SQIVND (reference sequence). The CDR3 is 12 residues long. V was cut by 3 bases and J by 9 bases, with 9 bases left in between.

The chain is built from TRBV6-5 and TRBJ1-5; D is unclear. Germline CDR1 is MNHEY and CDR2 is SVGAGI. The CDR3 totals 14 residues. With 2 bases removed from V and 7 bases from J, the gap between germline ends came to 12 bases. The CDR3 nucleotides are TGTGCCAGCAGTTACGAGGCCCGCGGGCAGCCCCAGCATTTT. Translation: CASSYEARGQPQHF.

The chain is built from TRBV18 and TRBJ2-1; D uncertain. From germline, CDR1 is KGHSH and CDR2 LQKENI. This CDR3 is 13 amino acids long. Deletions cut 2 bases from V and 5 bases from J, with 7 bases between. CDR3 protein: CASSPVNNNEQFF. The CDR3 coding sequence is TGTGCCAGCTCACCAGTGAACAACAATGAGCAGTTCTTC.

The CDR3 protein is CASSPRTGRSLTGEKLFF. The DNA for the CDR3 is TGTGCCAGCTCACCAAGAACCGGTCGTAGCCTGACGGGTGAAAAACTGTTTTTT. The chain uses TRBV18 and TRBJ1-4; D unresolved. V gave up 2 bases and J gave up 7 bases, with 23 bases separating them. This CDR3 comprises 18 residues. From germline, CDR1 is KGHSH and CDR2 LQKENI.

This clone was observed a few times. The V call is TRBV7-2, the J call TRBJ2-5; 8 bases agree with TRBD2. CDR3 length equals 15 residues. V gave up 2 bases and J gave up 7 bases; unmatched junction bases: 9. The germline CDR1 and CDR2 sequences are SGHTA and FQGNSA. In DNA, the CDR3 is TGTGCCAGCAGCTTATCCGGGACTAGAGGGGCGACCCAGTACTTC. Residues: CASSLSGTRGATQYF.

In nucleotides, the CDR3 is TGTGCCAGCAGCTTGGGCGCTAGCGGGGGAAATGAGCAGTTCTTC. Translation: CASSLGASGGNEQFF. The gene calls are TRBV5-4 and TRBJ2-1; 10 nucleotides align to TRBD2. Germline CDR1 reads SGHNT; CDR2 reads YYREEE (reference sequence). Trimming cost V 0 bases and J 7 bases; bases outside gene matches: 4. This CDR3 is 15 amino acids long.

The chain employs TRBV19 and TRBJ1-1; a weak D match, TRBD1 (6 bases). Germline CDR1 LNHDA, CDR2 SQIVND (reference sequence). The CDR3 runs 15 residues. Between the trimmed V and J ends, which lost 7 bases and 0 bases, there was a span of 15 bases. The CDR3 loop is CASTHSGTLNTEAFF. DNA of the CDR3: TGTGCCAGTACCCACAGTGGGACATTGAACACTGAAGCTTTCTTT.

This clone was observed once. The chain combines TRBV21-1 with TRBJ2-7; TRBD2 is the table's D call, not checked against the DNA. TRBV21-1 is assigned pseudogene status. This CDR3 region has 16 residues. The CDR3 coding sequence is TGTGCCAGCAGCGGGTGCCCCCCACTAGGGACCTACGAGCAGTACTTC. Its protein is CASSGCPPLGTYEQYF.

This rearrangement joins TRBV5-6 to TRBJ1-1, with D perhaps TRBD1 (6 bases). The germline CDR1 and CDR2 sequences are SGHDT and YYEEEE. This CDR3 is 16 amino acids long. V lost 4 bases, J lost 4 bases, and 20 bases lay in between. The CDR3 here is CASSPGRGSYGTEAFF. In DNA form, the CDR3 reads TGTGCCAGCAGCCCGGGGAGGGGGTCCTATGGCACTGAAGCTTTCTTT.

This sequence joins TRBV5-6 and TRBJ1-1; tentative D call: TRBD1 (5 bases). Trimming took off 1 base at V and 3 bases at J, with 10 bases between the two ends. The CDR3 contains 14 residues. Germline assignment: CDR1 SGHDT and CDR2 YYEEEE. CDR3 region: CASSLQGSHTEAFF. The DNA for the CDR3 is TGTGCCAGCAGCTTGCAGGGTTCGCACACTGAAGCTTTCTTT.

This chain joins TRBV14 and TRBJ2-7; unclear D gene. CDR3 length equals 12 residues. Per the germline V gene, CDR1 is SGHDN and CDR2 is FVKESK. Trimming removed 2 bases from V and 8 bases from J, with 10 bases in between. CDR3 loop: CASSQQRTKQYF. Written as DNA, the CDR3 is TGTGCCAGCAGCCAACAACGAACTAAGCAGTACTTC.